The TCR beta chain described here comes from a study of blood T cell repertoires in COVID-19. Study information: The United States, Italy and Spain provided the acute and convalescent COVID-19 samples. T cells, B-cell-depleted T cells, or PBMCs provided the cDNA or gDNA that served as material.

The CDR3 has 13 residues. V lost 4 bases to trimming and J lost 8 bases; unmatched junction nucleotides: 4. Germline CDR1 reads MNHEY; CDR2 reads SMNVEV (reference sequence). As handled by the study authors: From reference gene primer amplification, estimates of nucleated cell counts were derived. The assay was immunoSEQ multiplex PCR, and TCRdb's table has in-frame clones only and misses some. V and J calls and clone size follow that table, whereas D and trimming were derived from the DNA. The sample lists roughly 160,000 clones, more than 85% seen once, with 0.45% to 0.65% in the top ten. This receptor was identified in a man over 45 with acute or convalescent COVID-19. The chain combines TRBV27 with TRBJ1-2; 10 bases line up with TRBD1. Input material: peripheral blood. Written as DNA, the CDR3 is TGTGCCAGCAGTTCCGGACAGGGGGAAGGCTACACCTTC. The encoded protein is CASSSGQGEGYTF.